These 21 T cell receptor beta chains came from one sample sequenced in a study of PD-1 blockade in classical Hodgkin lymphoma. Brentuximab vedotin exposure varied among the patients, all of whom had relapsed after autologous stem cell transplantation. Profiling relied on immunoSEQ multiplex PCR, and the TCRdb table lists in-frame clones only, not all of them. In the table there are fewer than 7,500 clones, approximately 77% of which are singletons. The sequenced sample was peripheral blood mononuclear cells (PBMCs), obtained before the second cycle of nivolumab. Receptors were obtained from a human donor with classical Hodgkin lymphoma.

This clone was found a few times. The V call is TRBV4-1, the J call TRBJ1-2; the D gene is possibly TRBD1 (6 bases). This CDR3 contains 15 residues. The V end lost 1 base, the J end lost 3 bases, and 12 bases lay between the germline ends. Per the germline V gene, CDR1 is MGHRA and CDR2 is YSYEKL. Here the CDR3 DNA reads TGCGCCAGCAGCCAAGTAACGGGGGCACACTATGGCTACACCTTC. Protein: CASSQVTGAHYGYTF.

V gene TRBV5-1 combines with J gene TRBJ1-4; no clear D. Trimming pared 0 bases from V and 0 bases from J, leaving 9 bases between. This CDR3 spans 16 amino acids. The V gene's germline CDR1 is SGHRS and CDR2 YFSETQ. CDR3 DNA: TGCGCCAGCAGCTTGGGTAGGGTGGCAACTAATGAAAAACTGTTTTTT. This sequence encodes CASSLGRVATNEKLFF.

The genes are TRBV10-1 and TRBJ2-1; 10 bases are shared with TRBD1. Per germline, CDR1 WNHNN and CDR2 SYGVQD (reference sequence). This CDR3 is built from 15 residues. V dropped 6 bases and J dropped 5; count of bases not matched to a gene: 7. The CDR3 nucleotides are TGCGCCAGCAGCCTTCGGACAGGGGGGAACAATGAGCAGTTCTTC. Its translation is CASSLRTGGNNEQFF.

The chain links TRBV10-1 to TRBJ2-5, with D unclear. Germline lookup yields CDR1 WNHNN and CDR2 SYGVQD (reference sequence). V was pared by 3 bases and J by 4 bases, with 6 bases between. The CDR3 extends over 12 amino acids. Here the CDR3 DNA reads TGCGCCAGCAGTGACCCCGGAGAGACCCAGTACTTC. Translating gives CASSDPGETQYF.

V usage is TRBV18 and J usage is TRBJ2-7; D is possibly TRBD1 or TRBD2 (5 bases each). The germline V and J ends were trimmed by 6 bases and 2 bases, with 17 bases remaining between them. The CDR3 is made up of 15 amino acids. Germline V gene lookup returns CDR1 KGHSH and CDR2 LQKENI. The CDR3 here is CASSPGDEGAYEQYF. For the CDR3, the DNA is TGTGCCAGCTCCCCCGGGGACGAAGGGGCCTACGAGCAGTACTTC.

CDR3 sequence reads: CASSNEAGEDTDTQYF. CDR3 nucleotides: TGTGCCAGCAGCAATGAGGCAGGAGAAGACACAGATACGCAGTATTTT. The genes are TRBV21-1 and TRBJ2-3. TRBV21-1 is recorded as a pseudogene. The CDR3 extends over 16 amino acids.

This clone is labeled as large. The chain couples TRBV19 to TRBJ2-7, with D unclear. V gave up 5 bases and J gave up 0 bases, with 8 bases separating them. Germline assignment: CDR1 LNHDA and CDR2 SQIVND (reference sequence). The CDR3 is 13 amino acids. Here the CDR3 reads CASSFRISYEQYF. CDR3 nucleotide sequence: TGTGCCAGTAGTTTCAGGATCTCCTACGAGCAGTACTTC.

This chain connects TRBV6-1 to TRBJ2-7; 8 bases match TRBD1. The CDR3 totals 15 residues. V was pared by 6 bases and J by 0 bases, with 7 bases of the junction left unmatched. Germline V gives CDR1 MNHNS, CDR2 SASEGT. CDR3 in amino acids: CASRVGQGFSYEQYF. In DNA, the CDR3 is TGTGCCAGCAGGGTCGGACAGGGCTTCTCCTACGAGCAGTACTTC.

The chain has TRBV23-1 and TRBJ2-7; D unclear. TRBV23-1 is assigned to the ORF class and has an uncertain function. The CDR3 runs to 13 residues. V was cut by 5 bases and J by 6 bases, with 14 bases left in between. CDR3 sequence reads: CASSLVPGGEQYF. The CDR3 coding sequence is TGCGCCAGCAGTTTAGTCCCGGGCGGCGAGCAGTACTTC.

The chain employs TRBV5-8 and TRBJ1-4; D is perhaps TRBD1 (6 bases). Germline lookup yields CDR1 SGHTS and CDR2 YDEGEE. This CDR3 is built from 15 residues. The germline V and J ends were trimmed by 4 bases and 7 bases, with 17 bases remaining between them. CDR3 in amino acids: CASSNRQAPAEKLFF. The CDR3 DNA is TGTGCCAGCAGCAATAGACAGGCTCCTGCTGAAAAACTGTTTTTT.

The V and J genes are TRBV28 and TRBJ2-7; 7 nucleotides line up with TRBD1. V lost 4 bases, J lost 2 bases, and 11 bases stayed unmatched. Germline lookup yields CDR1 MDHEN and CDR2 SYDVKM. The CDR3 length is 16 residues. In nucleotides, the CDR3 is TGTGCCAGCAGTTCCTTGGGAGCAGGGGGAACCTACGAGCAGTACTTC. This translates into CASSSLGAGGTYEQYF. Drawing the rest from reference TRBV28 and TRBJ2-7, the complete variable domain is DVKVTQSSRYLVKRTGEKVFLECVQDMDHENMFWYRQDPGLGLRLIYFSYDVKMKEKGDIPEGYSVSREKKERFSLILESASTNQTSMYLCASSSLGAGGTYEQYFGPGTRLTVT.

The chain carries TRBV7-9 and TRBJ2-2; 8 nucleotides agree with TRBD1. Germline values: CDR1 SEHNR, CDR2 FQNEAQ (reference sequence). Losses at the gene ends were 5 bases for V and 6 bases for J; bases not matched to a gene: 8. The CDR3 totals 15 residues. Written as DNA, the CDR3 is TGTGCCAGCAGCCAACTGGACAGGGCTTCCGGGGAGCTGTTTTTT. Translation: CASSQLDRASGELFF.

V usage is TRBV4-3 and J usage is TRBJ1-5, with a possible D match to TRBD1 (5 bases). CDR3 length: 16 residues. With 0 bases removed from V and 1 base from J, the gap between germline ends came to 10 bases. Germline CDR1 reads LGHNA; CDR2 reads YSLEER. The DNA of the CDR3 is TGCGCCAGCAGCCAAGATACGGGGCGCAGCAATCAGCCCCAGCATTTT. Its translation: CASSQDTGRSNQPQHF.

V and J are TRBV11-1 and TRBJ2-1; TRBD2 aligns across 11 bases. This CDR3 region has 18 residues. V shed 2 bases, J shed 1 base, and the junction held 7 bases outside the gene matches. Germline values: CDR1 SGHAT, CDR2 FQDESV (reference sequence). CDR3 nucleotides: TGTGCCAGCAGCTTAAGGTGGATAGCGGGGGGGTCCTACAATGAGCAGTTCTTC. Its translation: CASSLRWIAGGSYNEQFF.

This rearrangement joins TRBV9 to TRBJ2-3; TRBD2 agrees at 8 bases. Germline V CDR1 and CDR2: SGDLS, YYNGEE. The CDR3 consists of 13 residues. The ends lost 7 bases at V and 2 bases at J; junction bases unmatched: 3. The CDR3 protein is CASQREFTDTQYF. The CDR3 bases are TGTGCCAGCCAGCGGGAGTTCACAGATACGCAGTATTTT.

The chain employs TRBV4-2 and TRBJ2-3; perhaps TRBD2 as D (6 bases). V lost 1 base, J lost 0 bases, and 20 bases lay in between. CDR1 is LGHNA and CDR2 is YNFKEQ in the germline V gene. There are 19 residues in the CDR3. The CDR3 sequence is CASSQVRGYTEQSTDTQYF. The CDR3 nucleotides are TGTGCCAGCAGCCAAGTGCGGGGCTACACGGAACAAAGCACAGATACGCAGTATTTT.

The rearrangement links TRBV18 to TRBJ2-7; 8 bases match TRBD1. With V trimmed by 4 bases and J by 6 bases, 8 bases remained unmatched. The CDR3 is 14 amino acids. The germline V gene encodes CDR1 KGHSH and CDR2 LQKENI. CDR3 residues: CASSLTDRVREQYF. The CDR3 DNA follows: TGTGCCAGCTCACTTACGGACAGGGTACGCGAGCAGTACTTC.

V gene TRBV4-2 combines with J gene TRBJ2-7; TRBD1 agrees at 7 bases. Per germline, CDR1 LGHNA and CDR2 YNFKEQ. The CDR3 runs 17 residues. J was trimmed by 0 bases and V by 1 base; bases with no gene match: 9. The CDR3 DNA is TGTGCCAGCAGCCAAGCCCCGGACAGGAGACCCTCCTACGAGCAGTACTTC. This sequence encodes CASSQAPDRRPSYEQYF.

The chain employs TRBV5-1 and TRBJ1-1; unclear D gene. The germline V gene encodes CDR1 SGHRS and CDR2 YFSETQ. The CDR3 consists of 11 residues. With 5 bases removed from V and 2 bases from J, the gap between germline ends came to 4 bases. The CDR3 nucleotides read TGCGCCAGCAGACAAAACACTGAAGCTTTCTTT. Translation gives CASRQNTEAFF.

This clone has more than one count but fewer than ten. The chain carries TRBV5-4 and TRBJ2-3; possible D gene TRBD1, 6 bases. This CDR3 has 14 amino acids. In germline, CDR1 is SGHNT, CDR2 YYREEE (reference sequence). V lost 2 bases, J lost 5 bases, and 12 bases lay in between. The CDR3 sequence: CASSLGPQGDTQYF. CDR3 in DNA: TGTGCCAGCAGCTTAGGACCACAGGGAGATACGCAGTATTTT.

The CDR3: CASSYPPKGARGNTIYF. In DNA form, the CDR3 reads TGTGCCAGCAGCTACCCACCCAAGGGGGCGCGAGGAAACACCATATATTTT. The V gene is TRBV7-9, the J gene TRBJ1-3, with 7 bases identical to TRBD1. J lost 4 bases, V lost 4 bases, and 13 bases had no gene match. The germline V gene has CDR1 SEHNR and CDR2 FQNEAQ (reference sequence). CDR3 length equals 17 residues.